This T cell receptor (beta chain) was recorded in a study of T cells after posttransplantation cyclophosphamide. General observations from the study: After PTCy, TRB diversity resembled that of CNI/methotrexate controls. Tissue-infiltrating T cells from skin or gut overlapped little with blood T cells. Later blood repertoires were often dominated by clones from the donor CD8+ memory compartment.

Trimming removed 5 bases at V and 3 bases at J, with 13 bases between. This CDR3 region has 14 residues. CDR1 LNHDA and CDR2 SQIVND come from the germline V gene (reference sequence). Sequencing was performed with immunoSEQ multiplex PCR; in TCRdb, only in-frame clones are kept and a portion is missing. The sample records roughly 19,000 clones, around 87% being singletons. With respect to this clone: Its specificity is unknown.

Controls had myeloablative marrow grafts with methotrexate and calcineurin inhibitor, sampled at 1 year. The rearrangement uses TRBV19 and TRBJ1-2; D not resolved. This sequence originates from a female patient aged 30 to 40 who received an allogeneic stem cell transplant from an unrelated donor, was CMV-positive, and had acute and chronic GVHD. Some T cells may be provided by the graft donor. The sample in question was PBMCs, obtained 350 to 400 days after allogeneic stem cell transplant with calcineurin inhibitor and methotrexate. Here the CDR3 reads CASSPEAGYYGYTF. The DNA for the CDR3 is TGTGCCAGTAGTCCTGAGGCGGGGTACTATGGCTACACCTTC.